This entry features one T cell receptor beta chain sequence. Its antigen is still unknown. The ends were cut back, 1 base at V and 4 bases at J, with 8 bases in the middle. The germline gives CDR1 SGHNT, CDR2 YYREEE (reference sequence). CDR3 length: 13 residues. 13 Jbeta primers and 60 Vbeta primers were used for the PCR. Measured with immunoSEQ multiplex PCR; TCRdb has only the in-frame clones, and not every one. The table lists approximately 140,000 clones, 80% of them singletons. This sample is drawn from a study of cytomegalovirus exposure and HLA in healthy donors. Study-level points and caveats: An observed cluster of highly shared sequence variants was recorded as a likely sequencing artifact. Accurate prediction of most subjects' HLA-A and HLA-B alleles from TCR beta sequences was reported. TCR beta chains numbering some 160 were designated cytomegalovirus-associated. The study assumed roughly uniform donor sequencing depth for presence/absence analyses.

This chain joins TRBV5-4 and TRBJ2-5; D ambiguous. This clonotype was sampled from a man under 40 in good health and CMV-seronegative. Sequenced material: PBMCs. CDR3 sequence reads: CASSLFPGETQYF. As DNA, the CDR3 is TGTGCCAGCAGCTTGTTTCCGGGAGAGACCCAGTACTTC.